One sample yielded the 25 T cell receptor beta chains listed below, sequenced in a study of T cells in localized non-small cell lung cancer. Repertoires were generated with immunoSEQ multiplex PCR, while TCRdb's copy carries only in-frame clones and drops some. The profile shows 64,000 or so clones, roughly 88% of them singletons. This sample comprised peripheral blood, obtained before any cancer treatment. These receptors originate from a woman between 40 and 69 years old with stage I lung adenocarcinoma.

V and J are TRBV28 and TRBJ2-1; 7 positions match TRBD1. Germline CDR1 reads MDHEN; CDR2 reads SYDVKM. The CDR3 spans 14 residues. The trim removed 1 base at V and 9 bases at J, leaving 6 bases unmatched. This CDR3 is CASSLYPGQREQFF. The CDR3 DNA follows: TGTGCCAGCAGTTTATACCCGGGACAGCGTGAGCAGTTCTTC.

The chain combines TRBV11-3 with TRBJ2-5; TRBD2 matches 7 bases. The germline V gene encodes CDR1 SGHNT and CDR2 YENEEA. Unmatched junction bases numbered 2, after V lost 4 bases and J lost 0 bases. This CDR3 contains 14 residues. The CDR3 DNA reads TGTGCCAGCAGCTCCCGGGGGGACCAAGAGACCCAGTACTTC. It yields the protein CASSSRGDQETQYF.

The chain joins TRBV5-1 to TRBJ2-1; possibly TRBD1 for D (5 bases). This CDR3 region has 12 residues. Germline V gene sequence: CDR1 SGHRS, CDR2 YFSETQ. V lost 0 bases, J lost 12 bases, and 10 bases lay in between. The CDR3 region has the DNA TGCGCCAGCAGCTTGGCCGGAAGGGGGCAGTTCTTC. This encodes CASSLAGRGQFF. Filled out from reference TRBV5-1 and TRBJ2-1, the complete variable domain reads KAGVTQTPRYLIKTRGQQVTLSCSPISGHRSVSWYQQTPGQGLQFLFEYFSETQRNKGNFPGRFSGRQFSNSRSEMNVSTLELGDSALYLCASSLAGRGQFFGPGTRLTVL.

The V gene is TRBV7-3, the J gene TRBJ1-2; 10 bases map to TRBD1. Germline lookup yields CDR1 SGHTA and CDR2 FQGTGA. The CDR3 totals 14 residues. Germline trimming cut 5 bases from V and 6 bases from J; bases unmatched to any gene: 6. The CDR3: CASSPRGTGDGYTF. The CDR3 bases are TGTGCCAGCAGCCCCAGGGGGACAGGGGATGGCTACACCTTC.

This chain joins TRBV7-3 and TRBJ1-1; D unresolved. Per the germline V gene, CDR1 is SGHTA and CDR2 is FQGTGA. The length of the CDR3 is 13 residues. With 6 bases removed from V and 0 bases from J, the gap between germline ends came to 8 bases. The CDR3 DNA sequence: TGTGCCAGCAGATTGAATATGAACACTGAAGCTTTCTTT. Translation: CASRLNMNTEAFF.

V gene TRBV19 combines with J gene TRBJ1-2, with 11 positions matching TRBD1. Per germline, CDR1 LNHDA and CDR2 SQIVND (reference sequence). Trimming took 6 bases from V and 7 from J; bases not matched to a gene: 7. This CDR3 has 14 residues. The DNA for the CDR3 is TGTGCCAGTAGACCCGGACAGGGGGCGACTGGCTACACCTTC. Translated: CASRPGQGATGYTF.

DNA of the CDR3: TGTGCCAGCAGCCCACCGCAATACTATGGCTACACCTTC. This sequence encodes CASSPPQYYGYTF. This rearrangement joins TRBV5-6 to TRBJ1-2; D is unclear. Trimming removed 4 bases from V and 3 bases from J, with 10 bases in between. Germline CDR1 is SGHDT and CDR2 is YYEEEE. There are 13 residues in the CDR3.

The chain employs TRBV28 and TRBJ1-1; D remains ambiguous. CDR1 MDHEN and CDR2 SYDVKM come from the germline V gene. Trimming left V 6 bases short and J 2 bases short, with 10 bases between. This CDR3 has 13 residues. The CDR3 is CASSLRLNTEAFF. DNA of the CDR3: TGTGCCAGCAGCCTGCGGCTTAACACTGAAGCTTTCTTT. The full variable domain, completed using reference TRBV28 and TRBJ1-1, is DVKVTQSSRYLVKRTGEKVFLECVQDMDHENMFWYRQDPGLGLRLIYFSYDVKMKEKGDIPEGYSVSREKKERFSLILESASTNQTSMYLCASSLRLNTEAFFGQGTRLTVV.

V gene TRBV28 combines with J gene TRBJ1-6, with a weak D call TRBD1 (6 bases). The CDR3 covers 13 residues. Trimming removed 4 bases from V and 9 bases from J, with 10 bases in between. Germline V gene data show CDR1 as MDHEN and CDR2 as SYDVKM. The CDR3 DNA reads as TGTGCCAGCAGTTCCTACAGGGTTTCACCCCTCCACTTT. Translated: CASSSYRVSPLHF.

Here the CDR3 reads CASRTGLAANEQFF. The CDR3 nucleotides are TGTGCCAGCAGGACGGGACTAGCGGCGAATGAGCAGTTCTTC. The chain couples TRBV7-8 to TRBJ2-1; TRBD2 matches 11 bases. Germline V gene data show CDR1 as SGHVS and CDR2 as FQNEAQ. V was clipped by 6 bases and J by 7 bases; unmatched bases: 5. This CDR3 region has 14 residues.

V is TRBV7-6 and J is TRBJ2-3; no definite D call. CDR1 and CDR2 from the germline V gene are SGHVS and FNYEAQ. The ends were cut back, 1 base at V and 5 bases at J, with 7 bases in the middle. This CDR3 has 13 residues. The CDR3 reads CASSLVRQDTQYF. CDR3 DNA sequence: TGTGCCAGCAGCTTAGTTCGACAAGATACGCAGTATTTT.

The chain recombines TRBV5-5 with TRBJ2-2; D uncertain. This CDR3 has 12 residues. V shed 2 bases and J shed 3 bases, with 2 bases lying between them. Looked up from germline, CDR1 is SGHKS and CDR2 is YYEKEE (reference sequence). Here the CDR3 reads CASSLYTGELFF. CDR3 sequence (DNA): TGTGCCAGCAGCTTATACACCGGGGAGCTGTTTTTT.

V is TRBV18 and J is TRBJ2-3; D is unclear. Germline loops: CDR1 KGHSH, CDR2 LQKENI. The CDR3 loop spans 15 amino acids. Trimming stripped 3 bases from V and 2 bases from J, with 12 bases between. The CDR3 nucleotides are TGTGCCAGCTCACCCAGCCTACCGAACACAGATACGCAGTATTTT. The encoded protein is CASSPSLPNTDTQYF.

The chain uses TRBV5-1 and TRBJ1-1; no firm D call. CDR1 and CDR2 from the germline V gene are SGHRS and YFSETQ. V was clipped by 4 bases and J by 5 bases, with 15 bases between them. The CDR3 has 14 residues. This CDR3 reads CASSVPNPGTEAFF. The CDR3 bases are TGCGCCAGCAGCGTCCCTAACCCGGGAACTGAAGCTTTCTTT.

The chain carries TRBV28 and TRBJ1-4, with D maybe TRBD1 (6 bases). The CDR3 is made up of 15 amino acids. In germline, CDR1 is MDHEN, CDR2 SYDVKM. Trimming pared 6 bases from V and 4 bases from J, leaving 15 bases between. The CDR3 reads CASSPIQGLNEKLFF. The CDR3 DNA follows: TGTGCCAGCAGCCCGATACAGGGACTTAATGAAAAACTGTTTTTT.

The rearrangement links TRBV4-1 to TRBJ1-1; tentatively, D is TRBD1 (6 bases). The CDR3 length is 16 residues. The germline gives CDR1 MGHRA, CDR2 YSYEKL. The germline V and J ends were trimmed by 0 bases and 2 bases, with 13 bases remaining between them. The CDR3 here is CASSQDWGARNTEAFF. In DNA, the CDR3 is TGCGCCAGCAGCCAAGATTGGGGGGCCAGAAACACTGAAGCTTTCTTT.

This rearrangement joins TRBV9 to TRBJ1-1, with D unresolved. V was clipped by 4 bases and J by 1 base, with 11 bases between them. The germline V gene has CDR1 SGDLS and CDR2 YYNGEE. CDR3 size: 14 residues. The CDR3 sequence is CASSPLAGNTEAFF. The CDR3 nucleotides are TGTGCCAGCAGCCCTCTGGCGGGGAACACTGAAGCTTTCTTT.

CDR3: CASSFGLAGAGTEETQYF. The CDR3, as DNA: TGTGCCAGCAGCTTTGGGCTAGCGGGGGCCGGAACCGAAGAGACCCAGTACTTC. This sequence joins TRBV7-9 and TRBJ2-5, with TRBD2 matching 10 bases. J gave up 3 bases and V 3 bases, and 13 bases lay outside the gene matches. This CDR3 spans 18 amino acids. CDR1 is SEHNR, CDR2 FQNEAQ, per germline (reference sequence).

The V gene is TRBV28, the J gene TRBJ1-1; D remains unclear. The CDR3 has 12 residues. From germline, CDR1 is MDHEN and CDR2 SYDVKM. Trimming stripped 6 bases from V and 7 bases from J, with 12 bases between. CDR3 sequence reads: CASSLTWGEAFF. CDR3 sequence (DNA): TGTGCCAGCAGCTTAACTTGGGGTGAAGCTTTCTTT. Complete variable domain (other parts from reference TRBV28 and TRBJ1-1): DVKVTQSSRYLVKRTGEKVFLECVQDMDHENMFWYRQDPGLGLRLIYFSYDVKMKEKGDIPEGYSVSREKKERFSLILESASTNQTSMYLCASSLTWGEAFFGQGTRLTVV.

This clone was seen only once. This sequence joins TRBV5-1 and TRBJ2-5, with unresolved D. This CDR3 contains 13 residues. Trimming removed 2 bases at V and 3 bases at J, with 8 bases between. The V gene's germline CDR1 is SGHRS and CDR2 YFSETQ. The CDR3 spells CASSLSAEETQYF. The CDR3 bases are TGCGCCAGCAGCTTATCCGCGGAAGAGACCCAGTACTTC.

The chain carries TRBV28 and TRBJ1-1; TRBD1 matches 7 bases. This CDR3 has 16 amino acids. V shed 1 base, J shed 2 bases, and the junction held 7 bases outside the gene matches. CDR1 and CDR2 (germline): MDHEN, SYDVKM. The CDR3 DNA follows: TGTGCCAGCAGTTTATCACCGGGACAGAAAAACACTGAAGCTTTCTTT. This translates into CASSLSPGQKNTEAFF.

The table lists this clone with a count of one. This chain joins TRBV5-1 and TRBJ2-2; TRBD2 matches 12 bases. V was pared by 6 bases and J by 4 bases, with 10 bases of the junction left unmatched. Germline CDR1 SGHRS, CDR2 YFSETQ. The CDR3 is made up of 17 amino acids. The DNA for the CDR3 is TGCGCCAGCATATCCAGCCTAGCGGGAGGGTCCACCGGGGAGCTGTTTTTT. Its translation is CASISSLAGGSTGELFF.

The chain links TRBV7-2 to TRBJ2-1; the D gene is possibly TRBD2 (5 bases). The CDR3 sequence is 16 residues long. Germline CDR1 and CDR2: SGHTA and FQGNSA. The V and J ends lost 3 bases and 0 bases respectively, with 12 bases between them. CDR3 protein: CASSLGGSLSYNEQFF. As DNA, the CDR3 is TGTGCCAGCAGCTTGGGCGGGTCCCTCTCCTACAATGAGCAGTTCTTC.

In nucleotides, the CDR3 is TGTGCCAGCAGTAGAGCGGGGGGGCAAGAGACCCAGTACTTC. Protein sequence: CASSRAGGQETQYF. This rearrangement joins TRBV6-5 to TRBJ2-5; 10 bases fit TRBD2. Germline CDR1 reads MNHEY; CDR2 reads SVGAGI. The CDR3 loop spans 14 amino acids. J gave up 2 bases and V 5 bases, and 2 bases lay outside the gene matches.

V is TRBV11-2 and J is TRBJ2-7; TRBD2 matches at 10 bases. V was clipped by 5 bases and J by 4 bases; unmatched bases: 11. From germline, CDR1 is SGHAT and CDR2 FQNNGV. CDR3 length: 16 amino acids. The CDR3, as DNA: TGTGCCAGCAGCCCAAGCGGGGGGGCAGGAGCGTACGAGCAGTACTTC. Translated, it gives CASSPSGGAGAYEQYF.